The source of this TCR beta chain is a study of blood T cell repertoires in COVID-19. Study details: T cells, B-cell-depleted T cells, or PBMCs provided the cDNA or gDNA that served as material.

Trimming removed 1 base from V and 3 bases from J; junction bases left unmatched: 6. The CDR3 covers 16 residues. Germline loops: CDR1 SQVTM, CDR2 ANQGSEA. Repertoires were generated with immunoSEQ multiplex PCR, while TCRdb's copy carries only in-frame clones and drops some. The profile shows 68,000 or so clones, roughly 87% of them singletons. The V and J genes are TRBV29-1 and TRBJ2-6; TRBD1 aligns across 7 bases. Input material: peripheral blood. The TCR was taken from a man aged 50-59 years with active COVID-19. The CDR3 sequence is CSVEGDDRVGANVLTF. CDR3 DNA: TGCAGCGTTGAAGGGGACGACAGGGTTGGGGCCAACGTCCTGACTTTC.